The source of this TCR beta chain is a study of T-cell reconstitution after alpha-beta-depleted transplantation in children. This clonotype came up many times. As it was prepared, the TCRbeta library received unique molecular identifiers. MiXCR, applied by TCRdb to the PCR reads, yields one record per CDR3 protein. The sample lists hundreds of thousands of distinct CDR3 sequences; around a sixth were seen once. The source material was PBMCs from the stem cell graft donor, sampled from the stem cell graft. The clonotype was recovered from a human donor who donated a stem cell graft to a child with acute myeloid leukemia.

The CDR3 loop is CASTAGYNEQFF. Here the CDR3 DNA reads TGTGCCAGCACCGCGGGTTACAATGAGCAGTTCTTC. The chain carries TRBV6-5 and TRBJ2-1, with D maybe TRBD2 (5 bases). The CDR3 is 12 amino acids. The V end was cut by 7 bases, the J end by 4 bases, with 8 bases between. Germline loops: CDR1 MNHEY, CDR2 SVGAGI.